This section outlines one TCR beta chain sequence together with its context. Looked up from germline, CDR1 is KGHSH and CDR2 is LQKENI. Trimming removed 2 bases at V and 8 bases at J, with 10 bases between. This CDR3 spans 13 amino acids. Sequenced by immunoSEQ multiplex PCR; TCRdb stores in-frame clones only, minus some. The sample lists hundreds of thousands of clones, over 80% occurring once. The data are from a study of blood T cell repertoires in COVID-19. For the study at large: Donors in the United States, Italy and Spain gave samples during acute or convalescent COVID-19. Sources were T cells, B-cell-depleted T cells, or PBMCs; the material itself was cDNA or gDNA.

Seattle participants joined during active infection and were tracked over time. The sequence was collected from a woman in her 50s with COVID-19, enrolled during active disease. The V and J genes are TRBV18 and TRBJ1-3; D is ambiguous. Sequencing was performed on peripheral blood. CDR3 sequence (DNA): TGTGCCAGCTCACCAGTTTCCGCGGACACCATATATTTT. Translated: CASSPVSADTIYF. The full variable domain, in which reference TRBV18 and TRBJ1-3 provide the parts outside the CDR3, is NAGVMQNPRHLVRRRGQEARLRCSPMKGHSHVYWYRQLPEEGLKFMVYLQKENIIDESGMPKERFSAEFPKEGPSILRIQQVVRGDSAAYFCASSPVSADTIYFGEGSWLTVV.